The entry below gives a single TCR beta chain sequence along with its context. The antigen is unknown. Germline V CDR1 and CDR2: DFQATT, SNEGSKA (reference sequence). Trimming shortened V by 5 bases and J by 0 bases, and 11 bases separated the two germline ends. There are 14 residues in the CDR3. This specimen comes from a study of response to subunit inactivated influenza vaccine. General observations from the study: Each seasonal influenza vaccination, the authors suggested, recruits few new T cells.

One entry per CDR3 protein results from TCRdb running MiXCR on the RT-PCR reads. The profile shows 750,000 to 850,000 distinct CDR3 sequences, roughly 18% of them singletons. This TCR came from a man aged 45 to 65 who received an inactivated influenza vaccine. The chain employs TRBV20-1 and TRBJ1-3, with a possible D match to TRBD1 (6 bases). The sequenced sample was PBMCs from blood, obtained around 5 days after vaccination. CDR3 amino acids: CSAPDRISGNTIYF. The DNA of the CDR3 is TGCAGTGCTCCAGACAGGATCTCTGGAAACACCATATATTTT.